Sequencing of this T cell receptor beta chain was carried out in a study of vaccination and CD4 T cells after COVID-19 (dated 2022 in TCRdb). At the level of the whole study: Convalescent patients had a positive SARS-CoV-2 result on nasal swab PCR, and of these patients, several had mild disease and one had severe disease. Post-COVID blood samples from convalescent patients were collected a median of around 100 days after diagnosis, with a range of about 35 to 180 days. Each participant got two doses of either the Pfizer-BioNTech BNT162b2 vaccine (n=8) or the Moderna mRNA-1273 vaccine (n=2). Post-vaccine blood samples were taken a median of 72 days after the second vaccine dose, with a range of roughly 14 to 250 days. The cultures were stimulated with overlapping spike peptide pools from SARS-CoV-2 and from the common cold coronaviruses HCoV-NL63, HCoV-OC43 and HCoV-229E. As controls, cultures received a CEFX viral epitope pool (the positive control), an HIV-1 Nef peptide pool (the negative control), or no peptide at all. In the convalescent cohort there were six males and four females, among whom were two Hispanic individuals, seven Caucasians, two Asians and one multiracial person. In over 8 COVID-19 convalescent patients and a few infection-naive healthy vaccine recipients, the spike-specific CD4+ TCR repertoire before mRNA vaccination was compared with the repertoire after mRNA vaccination.

The library was built by means of PCR. TCR sequencing of DNA from cultured CD4+ T cells used the Oncomine TCR Beta short-read assay at the Johns Hopkins FTIC core. The QIAamp micro DNA kit was used to extract genomic DNA from the cultured CD4+ T cells. The Oncomine TCR Beta libraries from cultured CD4+ T cells were pooled using unique dual indexes and then sequenced on an Illumina iSeq 100. In the original analysis: Non-productive sequences were filtered out, and CDR3s that did not start with C, did not end with F or W, or were shorter than 7 amino acids were discarded. The MANAFEST web application identified antigen-specific clonotypes by comparing peptide-stimulated wells against reference wells and other culture wells. To be called positive, a clone needed an FDR below 0.05, an odds ratio above 5, and a productive frequency above 0.1% in at least two of three replicate wells. Clonotypes that were significantly expanded in both SARS-CoV-2 spike wells and at least one common cold coronavirus spike condition were defined as cross-reactive. Levenshtein distances (stringdist) and unrooted phylogenetic trees (ape) in R version 3.6.1 were used to assess CDR3 homology. TCRdb reworked the public reads: Q25 trimming with fastp, MiXCR clone assembly, productive beta chains retained. Identical CDR3 proteins give one entry, which carries the most common genes and DNA. TCRdb assigned the V and J calls; the authors' analysis was not used. A total of about 25,000 distinct CDR3 sequences appear in this sample, about 46% of them only once. More than 6% of the sample belongs to the ten largest clones.

What this sample's treatment or condition label stands for: roughly 10-day PBMC culture with coronavirus spike peptide pools or control peptides (ViraFEST assay). To expand antigen-specific T cells with peptide pools and then pick out the expanded clonotypes through TCR sequencing, the study relied on the ViraFEST assay. The convalescent patients' positive SARS-CoV-2 PCR tests were from March to December 2020, which was before the Alpha, Beta and Delta variants emerged in the United States. PBMCs were cultured at approximately 2.1 million per well in IMDM supplemented with approximately 5% human AB serum and 8.5 to 10 IU/ml IL-2, with about 10 ug/ml peptide pools added. On days 3 and 7, half of the culture medium was replaced with fresh IL-2-containing medium. After nine to eleven days of culture, CD4+ T cells were isolated by negative selection with the EasySep CD4+ T cell isolation kit. PBMCs were separated from whole blood using Ficoll-Paque Plus gradient centrifugation and then either used fresh or cryopreserved at -140C. In general, triplicate wells were set up for every culture condition.

V and J lose 5 bases and 9 bases, and a span of 10 bases separates them. Reading from cysteine to phenylalanine, the CDR3 counts 11 amino acids. Only the CDR3 DNA stays, 33 bases, in frame from base 1. As encoded in the germline V gene, CDR1 is ENHRY while CDR2 is SYGVKD. This clonotype was recorded a few times. Its antigen is still unknown. No much larger clone exists at a distance of one base, and base qualities are not known. Broader findings and caveats from the paper: Nearly all vaccine-specific clones in convalescent patients (304 of 307) were mono-reactive for SARS-CoV-2 spike rather than cross-reactive with common cold coronaviruses. Relatively few convalescent patients were included in the study, and early timepoints after natural infection were not analyzed. Although the median number of SARS-CoV-2-reactive clonotypes went up from 20 to 25 after infection to some 40 after vaccination, the increase was not significant. Among the post-vaccine SARS-CoV-2-reactive clones in convalescent patients, a median approximately 86% showed up only after vaccination, which suggests vaccine-specific priming.

This TCR was sampled from a human donor who had recovered from COVID-19. The sample taken for sequencing was CD4+ T cells from blood, cultured in vitro. In this chain, TRBV10-3 is recombined with TRBJ1-2; TRBD1 is a possible D gene, resting on 6 matching bases. The bases are TGTGCCATCAGTATTACAGGGAGCTACACCTTC. It translates to CAISITGSYTF.